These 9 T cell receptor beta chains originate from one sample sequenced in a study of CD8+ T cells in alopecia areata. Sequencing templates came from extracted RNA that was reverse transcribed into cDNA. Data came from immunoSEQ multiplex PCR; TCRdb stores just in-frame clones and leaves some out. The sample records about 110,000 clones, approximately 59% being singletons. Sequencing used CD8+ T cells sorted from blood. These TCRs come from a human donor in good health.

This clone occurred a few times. This chain's CDR3 is CASSLNFGSGANVLTF. The CDR3 nucleotides are TGTGCCAGCAGCTTAAATTTTGGGTCTGGGGCCAACGTCCTGACTTTC. This chain links TRBV7-2 with TRBJ2-6; D not certain. There are 16 residues in the CDR3. Trimming cost V 2 bases and J 1 base, with 9 bases left between them. From germline, CDR1 is SGHTA and CDR2 FQGNSA.

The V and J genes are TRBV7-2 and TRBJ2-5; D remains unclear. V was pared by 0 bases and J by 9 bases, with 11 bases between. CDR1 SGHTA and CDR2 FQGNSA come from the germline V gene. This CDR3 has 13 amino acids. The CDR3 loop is CASSLALPLSQYF. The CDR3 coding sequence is TGTGCCAGCAGCTTAGCCCTCCCCTTGTCCCAGTACTTC.

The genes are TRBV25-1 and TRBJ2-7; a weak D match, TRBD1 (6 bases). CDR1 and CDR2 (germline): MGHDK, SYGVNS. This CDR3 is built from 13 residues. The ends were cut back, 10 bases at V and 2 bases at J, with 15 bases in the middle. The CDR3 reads CATEDSYTYEQYF. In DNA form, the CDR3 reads TGTGCCACCGAGGACAGCTACACCTACGAGCAGTACTTC.

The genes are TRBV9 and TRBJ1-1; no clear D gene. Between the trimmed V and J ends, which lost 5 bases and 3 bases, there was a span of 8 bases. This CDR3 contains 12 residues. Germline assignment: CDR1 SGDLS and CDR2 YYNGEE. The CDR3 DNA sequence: TGTGCCAGCAGGGGCCTGGACACTGAAGCTTTCTTT. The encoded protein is CASRGLDTEAFF.

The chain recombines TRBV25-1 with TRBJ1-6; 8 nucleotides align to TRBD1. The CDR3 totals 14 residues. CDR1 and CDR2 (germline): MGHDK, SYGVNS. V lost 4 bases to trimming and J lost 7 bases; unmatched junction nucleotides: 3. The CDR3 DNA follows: TGTGCCAGCAGTGCCTGGACAGGGAATTCACCCCTCCACTTT. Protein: CASSAWTGNSPLHF.

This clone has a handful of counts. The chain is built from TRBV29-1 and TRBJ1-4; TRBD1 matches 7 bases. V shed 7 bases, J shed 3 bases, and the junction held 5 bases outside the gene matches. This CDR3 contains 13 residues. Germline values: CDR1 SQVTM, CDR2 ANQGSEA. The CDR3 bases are TGCAGCGCAACGACAGGGTCTAATGAAAAACTGTTTTTT. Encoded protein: CSATTGSNEKLFF.

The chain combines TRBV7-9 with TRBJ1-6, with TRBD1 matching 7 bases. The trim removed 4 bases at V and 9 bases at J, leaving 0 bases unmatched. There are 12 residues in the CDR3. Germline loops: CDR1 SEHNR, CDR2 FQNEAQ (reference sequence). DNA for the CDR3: TGTGCCAGCAGCTCAGGGGGTTCACCCCTCCACTTT. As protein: CASSSGGSPLHF.

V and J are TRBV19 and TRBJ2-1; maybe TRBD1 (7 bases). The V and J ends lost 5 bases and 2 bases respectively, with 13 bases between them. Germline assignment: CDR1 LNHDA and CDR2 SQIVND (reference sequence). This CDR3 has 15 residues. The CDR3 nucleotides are TGTGCCAGTAGTGCCCAGGGGGGAGCCTACAATGAGCAGTTCTTC. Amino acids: CASSAQGGAYNEQFF.

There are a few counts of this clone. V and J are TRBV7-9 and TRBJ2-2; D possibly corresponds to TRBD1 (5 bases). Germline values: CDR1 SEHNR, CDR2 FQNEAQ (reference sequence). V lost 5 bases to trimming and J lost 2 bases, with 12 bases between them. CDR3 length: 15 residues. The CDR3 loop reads CASSARDSNTGELFF. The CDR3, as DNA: TGTGCCAGCAGCGCACGCGACAGCAACACCGGGGAGCTGTTTTTT.